This entry concerns a single T cell receptor beta chain. This sample was included in a study of blood T cell repertoires in COVID-19. The study assigned cohorts using participant-reported clinical history. Symptom resolution, clearance, or two negative PCRs marked donors in Cohort 3 as recovered. Sequenced by immunoSEQ multiplex PCR; TCRdb stores in-frame clones only, minus some. The data hold roughly 250,000 clones, with roughly 82% observed a single time. The CDR3 spans 14 residues. Germline values: CDR1 MDHEN, CDR2 SYDVKM. V lost 6 bases and J lost 4; bases outside the gene matches: 8. The sample taken for sequencing was PBMCs or T cells enriched from blood (not recorded which). This sequence was found in a woman in her forties or fifties who had recovered from COVID-19. The chain joins TRBV28 to TRBJ1-1; 7 bases line up with TRBD1. The CDR3 protein is CASRGGSRITEAFF. The CDR3 nucleotides are TGTGCCAGCAGAGGGGGCTCGAGAATCACTGAAGCTTTCTTT.